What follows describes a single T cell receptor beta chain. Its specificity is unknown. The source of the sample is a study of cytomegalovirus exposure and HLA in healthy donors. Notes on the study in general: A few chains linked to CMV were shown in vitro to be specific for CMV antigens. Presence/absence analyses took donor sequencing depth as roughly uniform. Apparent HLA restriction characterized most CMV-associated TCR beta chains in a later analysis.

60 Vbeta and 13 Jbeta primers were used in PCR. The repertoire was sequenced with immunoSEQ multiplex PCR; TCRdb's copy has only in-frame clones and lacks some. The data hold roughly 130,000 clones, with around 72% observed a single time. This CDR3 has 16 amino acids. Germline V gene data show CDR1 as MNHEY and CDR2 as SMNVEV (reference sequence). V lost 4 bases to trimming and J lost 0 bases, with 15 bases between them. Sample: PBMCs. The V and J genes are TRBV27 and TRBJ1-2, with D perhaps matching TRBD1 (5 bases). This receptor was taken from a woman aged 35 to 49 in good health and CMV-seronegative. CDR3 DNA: TGTGCCAGCAGTTCGGGGGGGACTCTTTCTAACTATGGCTACACCTTC. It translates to CASSSGGTLSNYGYTF.